These 13 T cell receptor beta chains came from one sample sequenced in a study of T cell responses to AZD1222 COVID-19 vaccine. Data came from immunoSEQ multiplex PCR; TCRdb stores just in-frame clones and leaves some out. The sample shows 150,000 to 200,000 clones, 85% to 90% of them seen only once. The sample was peripheral blood, taken 28 days after the second AZD1222 dose. These receptors were taken from an adult who received the AZD1222 COVID-19 vaccine.

The rearrangement links TRBV28 to TRBJ2-5; no reliable D call. The CDR3 has 13 amino acids. Germline CDR1 is MDHEN and CDR2 is SYDVKM. V was trimmed by 4 bases and J by 1 base, leaving 7 bases between them. The CDR3 reads CASSSYTQETQYF. The CDR3 coding sequence is TGTGCCAGCAGTTCCTACACCCAAGAGACCCAGTACTTC.

The DNA of the CDR3 is TGTGCCACCAGTGACCCAGCCGGGCCCTACAATGAGCAGTTCTTC. Protein sequence: CATSDPAGPYNEQFF. The chain is built from TRBV24-1 and TRBJ2-1; D not resolved. Trimming cost V 4 bases and J 2 bases, with 11 bases left between them. CDR1 and CDR2 from the germline V gene are KGHDR and SFDVKD. The CDR3 consists of 15 residues.

This clone has a single count. The V and J genes are TRBV28 and TRBJ1-1; unclear D gene. The germline V gene has CDR1 MDHEN and CDR2 SYDVKM. CDR3 size: 11 residues. The V and J ends lost 6 bases and 5 bases respectively, with 7 bases between them. The CDR3 is CASSSLTEAFF. The CDR3 DNA sequence: TGTGCCAGCAGCTCCCTGACTGAAGCTTTCTTT. The full variable domain, rest sourced from reference TRBV28 and TRBJ1-1, is DVKVTQSSRYLVKRTGEKVFLECVQDMDHENMFWYRQDPGLGLRLIYFSYDVKMKEKGDIPEGYSVSREKKERFSLILESASTNQTSMYLCASSSLTEAFFGQGTRLTVV.

CDR3 sequence: CASSPDSPQADTQYF. Here the CDR3 DNA reads TGCGCCAGCAGCCCGGACAGCCCGCAGGCAGATACGCAGTATTTT. The rearrangement joins TRBV5-1 to TRBJ2-3, with TRBD1 as a possible D gene (6 bases). Germline CDR1 reads SGHRS; CDR2 reads YFSETQ. V dropped 4 bases and J dropped 4 bases, with 16 bases sitting between them. The CDR3 contains 15 residues.

This clone was recorded only once. J is TRBJ1-6 and V is TRBV28; possible D gene TRBD1, 6 bases. Germline V gene sequence: CDR1 MDHEN, CDR2 SYDVKM. V dropped 6 bases and J dropped 5 bases, with 23 bases sitting between them. The CDR3 spans 18 residues. The CDR3 sequence: CASSLPSQGSWDNSPLHF. CDR3 bases: TGTGCCAGCAGCCTCCCTTCACAGGGTTCGTGGGATAATTCACCCCTCCACTTT.

V usage is TRBV14 and J usage is TRBJ2-1; D is ambiguous. The CDR3 is 12 amino acids. The germline V and J ends were trimmed by 2 bases and 5 bases, with 4 bases remaining between them. The germline V gene encodes CDR1 SGHDN and CDR2 FVKESK. CDR3 sequence: CASSQTNNEQFF. CDR3 sequence (DNA): TGTGCCAGCAGCCAAACAAACAATGAGCAGTTCTTC.

The chain links TRBV27 to TRBJ1-5; possibly TRBD1 for D (5 bases). Germline V gene sequence: CDR1 MNHEY, CDR2 SMNVEV (reference sequence). The CDR3 is 17 residues long. Trimming cost V 4 bases and J 4 bases, with 20 bases left between them. The CDR3 reads CASSSVRARGENQPQHF. The DNA for the CDR3 is TGTGCCAGCAGTTCGGTTCGGGCAAGGGGAGAGAATCAGCCCCAGCATTTT.

The sample holds one count of this clone. V gene TRBV5-4 combines with J gene TRBJ2-1; 14 bases match TRBD2. This CDR3 contains 17 residues. Per the germline V gene, CDR1 is SGHNT and CDR2 is YYREEE (reference sequence). The ends lost 4 bases at V and 1 base at J; junction bases unmatched: 4. CDR3 protein: CASSQGTSGSSYNEQFF. The CDR3 DNA reads TGTGCCAGCAGCCAAGGGACTAGCGGGAGTTCCTACAATGAGCAGTTCTTC.

The chain uses TRBV7-8 and TRBJ1-4, with TRBD1 matching 9 bases. This CDR3 has 14 residues. Germline V gene lookup returns CDR1 SGHVS and CDR2 FQNEAQ. V lost 4 bases and J lost 5; bases outside the gene matches: 2. CDR3 nucleotides: TGTGCCAGCAGCTGGGGACAGGGAAATGAAAAACTGTTTTTT. Residues: CASSWGQGNEKLFF.

This rearrangement joins TRBV12-3 or TRBV12-4 to TRBJ2-7, with D maybe TRBD1 (6 bases). The CDR3 extends over 13 amino acids. Trimming took 6 bases from V and 2 from J, leaving 11 bases between them. Here the CDR3 DNA reads TGTGCCAGCAGGCTACAGGGACCCTACGAGCAGTACTTC. Protein sequence: CASRLQGPYEQYF.

This chain connects TRBV5-4 to TRBJ2-7; perhaps TRBD2 as D (6 bases). Trimming pared 0 bases from V and 0 bases from J, leaving 10 bases between. Looked up from germline, CDR1 is SGHNT and CDR2 is YYREEE (reference sequence). CDR3 length equals 15 residues. The CDR3 here is CASSLAGGDSYEQYF. The CDR3 nucleotides read TGTGCCAGCAGCTTGGCCGGGGGAGACTCCTACGAGCAGTACTTC.

This clone was recorded once. The chain uses TRBV21-1 and TRBJ2-3; the D call of TRBD2 is as the table states it, not checked on the DNA. TRBV21-1 is a known pseudogene. The CDR3 has 18 amino acids. The CDR3 bases are TGTGCCAGCAGCCGGAGGACTAGCACCCTCCCTCCCACAGATACGCAGTATTTT. Its protein is CASSRRTSTLPPTDTQYF.

This chain joins TRBV5-1 and TRBJ2-6; D is uncertain. CDR3 size: 15 residues. With 0 bases removed from V and 0 bases from J, the gap between germline ends came to 4 bases. Germline loops: CDR1 SGHRS, CDR2 YFSETQ. Written as DNA, the CDR3 is TGCGCCAGCAGCTTGGCCGGCTCTGGGGCCAACGTCCTGACTTTC. Residues: CASSLAGSGANVLTF.